Included here is one T cell receptor beta chain sequence, with context. What it binds is unknown. TCR beta libraries were prepared from cDNA with unique molecular identifiers. TCRdb recomputed calls from the PCR reads with MiXCR, one row per CDR3 protein. The repertoire holds 700,000 to 900,000 distinct CDR3 sequences, 40% to 55% seen once, with roughly 4.9% in the top ten. This entry comes from a study of post-analysis software for immune sequencing data. Across the study: Disease courses included relapsing-remitting, secondary progressive and progressive-relapsing multiple sclerosis. Study results and limitations: Four to six TRBV segments, including TRBV5-6, TRBV5-1 and TRBV20-1, were more frequent in patients than controls.

This CDR3 spans 18 amino acids. Looked up from germline, CDR1 is SGHRS and CDR2 is YFSETQ. V shed 2 bases, J shed 3 bases, and the junction held 11 bases outside the gene matches. This chain connects TRBV5-1 to TRBJ2-1; 10 bases are a match to TRBD2. The sample comprised blood. This clonotype originated in a girl aged 10 to 17 with multiple sclerosis. In DNA form, the CDR3 reads TGCGCCAGCAGCTTAGGAACTAGCGGGAATATGGGCTACAATGAGCAGTTCTTC. It yields the protein CASSLGTSGNMGYNEQFF.